This T cell receptor beta chain was sequenced in a study of neurological immune-mediated disorders. The method for making cDNA was 5'RACE, and it used 10-nucleotide random UMIs. TCRdb analysed the 5' RACE reads with MiXCR anew, one entry per CDR3 protein. The data contain some 27,000 distinct CDR3 sequences, around 21% of them singletons. The CDR3 covers 14 residues. Germline V CDR1 and CDR2: SGHRS, YFSETQ. Trimming shortened V by 2 bases and J by 7 bases, and 15 bases separated the two germline ends. There are many counts of this clonotype. There were about 920,000 CD4+ or CD8+ T cells used in the sorted libraries.

The receptor was isolated from a man aged 50-60 years with HTLV-1-associated myelopathy (HAM/TSP). The chain combines TRBV5-1 with TRBJ2-5, with D tentatively TRBD2 (5 bases). Sequenced sample: CD4+ T cells from blood. CDR3 DNA sequence: TGCGCCAGCAGCTTTGCCGGGGATAAGGGGACCCAGTACTTC. Its protein product is CASSFAGDKGTQYF.